A single sample is the source of the 26 T cell receptor beta chains below, sequenced in a study of blood T cell repertoires in COVID-19. Sequencing was performed with immunoSEQ multiplex PCR; in TCRdb, only in-frame clones are kept and a portion is missing. Found here are about 64,000 clones, 88% of them singletons; the top ten hold about 43%. Sequencing was carried out using peripheral blood. The source is an older woman with COVID-19, enrolled during active disease.

The V and J genes are TRBV18 and TRBJ1-1; D ambiguous. CDR1 and CDR2 (germline): KGHSH, LQKENI. Between the trimmed V and J ends, which lost 1 base and 5 bases, there was a span of 8 bases. The CDR3 contains 13 residues. CDR3 DNA: TGTGCCAGCTCACCACAGGGAGGGACTGAAGCTTTCTTT. Amino acid sequence: CASSPQGGTEAFF. Combining the CDR3 with reference TRBV18 and TRBJ1-1 gives the whole variable domain NAGVMQNPRHLVRRRGQEARLRCSPMKGHSHVYWYRQLPEEGLKFMVYLQKENIIDESGMPKERFSAEFPKEGPSILRIQQVVRGDSAAYFCASSPQGGTEAFFGQGTRLTVV.

The CDR3 bases are TGCAGCGTCCCACAGGGTGGCACTGAAGCTTTCTTT. Protein sequence: CSVPQGGTEAFF. The chain couples TRBV29-1 to TRBJ1-1; D may be TRBD1 (6 bases). Between the trimmed V and J ends, which lost 6 bases and 4 bases, there was a span of 12 bases. CDR1 and CDR2 (germline): SQVTM, ANQGSEA. CDR3 length: 12 residues.

This chain connects TRBV3-1 (or the pseudogene TRBV3-2) to TRBJ2-7; possibly TRBD1 for D (6 bases). CDR3 length: 13 residues. Trimming took 2 bases from V and 7 from J, leaving 12 bases between them. The germline CDR1 and CDR2 sequences are LGHDT and YNNKEL (reference sequence). As DNA, the CDR3 is TGTGCCAGCAGCCAAAATGGTAGGGGGGAGCAGTACTTC. It specifies CASSQNGRGEQYF.

The J gene is TRBJ1-4, the V gene TRBV5-4, with 7 bases fitting TRBD1. The CDR3 spans 19 residues. CDR1 SGHNT and CDR2 YYREEE come from the germline V gene (reference sequence). The V and J ends lost 7 bases and 0 bases, in that order; junction bases with no gene match: 18. CDR3 in amino acids: CASRGTVSPLTTTNEKLFF. The CDR3 nucleotides are TGTGCCAGCCGGGGGACAGTTTCCCCACTCACCACAACTAATGAAAAACTGTTTTTT.

This clone appeared once. The rearrangement links TRBV4-3 to TRBJ2-7; a weak D match, TRBD2 (6 bases). Between the trimmed V and J ends, which lost 1 base and 0 bases, there was a span of 10 bases. CDR1 is LGHNA and CDR2 is YSLEER in the germline V gene. CDR3 size: 15 residues. The CDR3 here is CASSQAFSGSYEQYF. CDR3 in DNA: TGCGCCAGCAGCCAAGCATTTAGCGGCTCCTACGAGCAGTACTTC.

The gene calls are TRBV5-1 and TRBJ2-7; TRBD1 aligns across 9 bases. Germline V gives CDR1 SGHRS, CDR2 YFSETQ. The CDR3 is 14 residues long. V was clipped by 6 bases and J by 6 bases; unmatched bases: 10. In nucleotides, the CDR3 is TGCGCCAGCACCCCGGGACAGGGCGGGCGCGAGCAGTACTTC. Residues: CASTPGQGGREQYF. Full variable domain (rest looked up from reference TRBV5-1 and TRBJ2-7): KAGVTQTPRYLIKTRGQQVTLSCSPISGHRSVSWYQQTPGQGLQFLFEYFSETQRNKGNFPGRFSGRQFSNSRSEMNVSTLELGDSALYLCASTPGQGGREQYFGPGTRLTVT.

The rearrangement joins TRBV11-2 to TRBJ1-6; 8 bases fit TRBD1. Losses at the gene ends were 2 bases for V and 19 bases for J; bases not matched to a gene: 4. Germline assignment: CDR1 SGHAT and CDR2 FQNNGV. This CDR3 region has 11 residues. The CDR3 protein is CASSLQGAAHF. The CDR3 nucleotides read TGTGCCAGCAGCTTACAGGGGGCAGCTCACTTT. The variable domain in full, completed from reference TRBV11-2 and TRBJ1-6, reads EAGVAQSPRYKIIEKRQSVAFWCNPISGHATLYWYQQILGQGPKLLIQFQNNGVVDDSQLPKDRFSAERLKGVDSTLKIQPAKLEDSAVYLCASSLQGAAHFGNGTRLTVT.

The chain has TRBV13 and TRBJ2-2, with unresolved D. V was pared by 5 bases and J by 6 bases, with 10 bases between. CDR1 is PRHDT and CDR2 is FYEKMQ in the germline V gene (reference sequence). The CDR3 loop spans 13 amino acids. For the CDR3, the DNA is TGTGCCAGCAGCACATCTAGGTCCGGGGAGCTGTTTTTT. Translation: CASSTSRSGELFF.

The CDR3 here is CASSLWGQGDYNSPLHF. Written as DNA, the CDR3 is TGTGCCAGCAGTTTATGGGGTCAGGGGGACTATAATTCACCCCTCCACTTT. This chain uses TRBV28 with TRBJ1-6; TRBD1 agrees at 7 bases. CDR3 length equals 17 residues. The ends lost 0 bases at V and 3 bases at J; junction bases unmatched: 5. Germline V gives CDR1 MDHEN, CDR2 SYDVKM.

The table lists this clone with a count of one. The J gene is TRBJ1-6, the V gene TRBV7-8; no clear D. Trimming removed 1 base at V and 7 bases at J, with 11 bases between. The germline V gene encodes CDR1 SGHVS and CDR2 FQNEAQ. The CDR3 sequence is 15 residues long. The CDR3 nucleotides read TGTGCCAGCAGCTTAGGGAGGGCGCAGAATTCACCCCTCCACTTT. Translation gives CASSLGRAQNSPLHF.

The chain has TRBV10-3 and TRBJ1-4, with 9 nucleotides matching TRBD1. The germline V gene encodes CDR1 ENHRY and CDR2 SYGVKD. The J segment lost 6 bases and the V segment lost 2 bases, leaving 7 bases of the junction unmatched. The CDR3 runs to 16 residues. In DNA, the CDR3 is TGTGCCATCAGTGAGGGACCGGGACAGGGACATGAAAAACTGTTTTTT. It translates to CAISEGPGQGHEKLFF.

In its sample, this clone was seen a few times. V is TRBV4-1 and J is TRBJ1-3; the match to TRBD1 covers 7 bases. With 4 bases clipped from V and 4 bases from J, the junction kept 7 bases outside the gene matches. This CDR3 is 15 amino acids long. Germline CDR1 reads MGHRA; CDR2 reads YSYEKL. The CDR3 DNA reads TGCGCCAGCAGCCTACGGGACAGTGAAGGAAACACCATATATTTT. This encodes CASSLRDSEGNTIYF.

V and J are TRBV5-1 and TRBJ1-5; the match to TRBD1 covers 8 bases. The junction had 5 bases not matched to a gene; V was cut back by 0 bases and J by 3 bases. Germline V CDR1 and CDR2: SGHRS, YFSETQ. The CDR3 loop spans 16 amino acids. The CDR3 sequence: CASSLGAGGFNQPQHF. In nucleotides, the CDR3 is TGCGCCAGCAGCTTGGGGGCAGGGGGCTTCAATCAGCCCCAGCATTTT.

V gene TRBV6-2 or TRBV6-3 combines with J gene TRBJ2-5, with D possibly matching TRBD2 (7 bases). Germline V lookup: CDR1 MNHEY, CDR2 SVGEGT. CDR3 size: 18 residues. V was cut by 5 bases and J by 4 bases, with 26 bases left in between. The CDR3 is CASSAIISGGTLGETQYF. The CDR3 bases are TGTGCCAGCAGTGCGATAATTTCCGGGGGGACACTGGGAGAGACCCAGTACTTC.

For the CDR3, the DNA is TGTGCCAGCAGTTTTTTACTAGCGGCCACAGATACGCAGTATTTT. It yields the protein CASSFLLAATDTQYF. The J gene is TRBJ2-3, the V gene TRBV27, with 8 bases aligning to TRBD2. Trimming at V came to 3 bases and at J to 2 bases, leaving 4 bases not matched to a gene. Germline V gene lookup returns CDR1 MNHEY and CDR2 SMNVEV (reference sequence). This CDR3 comprises 15 residues.

The chain employs TRBV27 and TRBJ2-3, with TRBD2 identical over 7 bases. CDR1 and CDR2 (germline): MNHEY, SMNVEV (reference sequence). There are 15 residues in the CDR3. V lost 7 bases, J lost 6 bases, and 13 bases stayed unmatched. The CDR3 loop reads CASKGLVPGGDTQYF. As DNA, the CDR3 is TGTGCCAGCAAAGGACTAGTCCCCGGGGGTGATACGCAGTATTTT.

The gene calls are TRBV30 and TRBJ1-1, with 10 bases lining up with TRBD1. After removal of 5 bases from V and 5 bases from J, the junction contained 5 bases not matched to a gene. CDR3 size: 13 residues. Germline V gene sequence: CDR1 GTSNPN, CDR2 SVGIG (reference sequence). CDR3 nucleotide sequence: TGTGCCTGGGACAGGGGGCCGGGGACTGAAGCTTTCTTT. Protein sequence: CAWDRGPGTEAFF.

The V gene is TRBV9, the J gene TRBJ1-5, with D perhaps TRBD1 (6 bases). CDR1 is SGDLS and CDR2 is YYNGEE in the germline V gene. The CDR3 is made up of 14 amino acids. V shed 2 bases and J shed 1 base, with 7 bases lying between them. The CDR3 spells CASSVDSSNQPQHF. The CDR3 nucleotides are TGTGCCAGCAGCGTGGACAGCAGCAATCAGCCCCAGCATTTT. The variable domain in full, with the rest retrieved from reference TRBV9 and TRBJ1-5, is DSGVTQTPKHLITATGQRVTLRCSPRSGDLSVYWYQQSLDQGLQFLIQYYNGEERAKGNILERFSAQQFPDLHSELNLSSLELGDSALYFCASSVDSSNQPQHFGDGTRLSIL.

The CDR3 DNA follows: TGTGCCAGCAGCGGCCGGACTAGCGGTGATGAGCAGTTCTTC. Its protein product is CASSGRTSGDEQFF. The rearrangement links TRBV11-3 to TRBJ2-1; 10 bases are a match to TRBD2. The germline V gene has CDR1 SGHNT and CDR2 YENEEA. After removal of 5 bases from V and 8 bases from J, the junction contained 6 bases not matched to a gene. CDR3 size: 14 residues.

V is TRBV7-2 and J is TRBJ2-7; 8 bases map to TRBD1. Germline-derived CDR1 and CDR2 are SGHTA and FQGNSA. The CDR3 length is 16 residues. The V and J ends lost 5 bases and 2 bases, in that order; junction bases with no gene match: 11. In nucleotides, the CDR3 is TGTGCCAGCAGCCCGTGGGGTGGGACAGGTGCCTACGAGCAGTACTTC. This codes for CASSPWGGTGAYEQYF.

The chain has TRBV4-3 and TRBJ2-7; a possible D gene is TRBD2 (6 bases). The germline V and J ends were trimmed by 0 bases and 4 bases, with 10 bases remaining between them. Looked up from germline, CDR1 is LGHNA and CDR2 is YSLEER. The CDR3 consists of 14 residues. In DNA, the CDR3 is TGCGCCAGCAGCCAAGATCTCGGGAGATACGAGCAGTACTTC. It specifies CASSQDLGRYEQYF.

Concerning this clone itself: The same CDR3 can be traced to other DNA sequences in this sample. The chain combines TRBV5-1 with TRBJ1-1; D uncertain. Trimming took off 3 bases at V and 2 bases at J, with 8 bases between the two ends. Germline CDR1 reads SGHRS; CDR2 reads YFSETQ. This CDR3 comprises 13 residues. Here the CDR3 DNA reads TGCGCCAGCAGCTCACAGCTAAACACTGAAGCTTTCTTT. It codes for CASSSQLNTEAFF.

The chain links TRBV28 to TRBJ1-4, with D uncertain. The CDR3 loop spans 15 amino acids. Germline CDR1 reads MDHEN; CDR2 reads SYDVKM. V was pared by 7 bases and J by 2 bases, with 14 bases between. CDR3 sequence reads: CASTPRGITNEKLFF. The CDR3 coding sequence is TGTGCCAGCACCCCCCGAGGTATCACTAATGAAAAACTGTTTTTT.

The chain recombines TRBV12-5 with TRBJ2-1, with TRBD1 identical over 7 bases. The CDR3 covers 14 residues. Germline CDR1 and CDR2: LGHNT and FRNRAP. V was clipped by 5 bases and J by 3 bases; unmatched bases: 4. The CDR3: CASGLWDSYNEQFF. As DNA, the CDR3 is TGTGCTAGTGGTCTCTGGGACAGCTACAATGAGCAGTTCTTC.

The chain links TRBV5-1 to TRBJ2-1, with 8 bases identical to TRBD1. The V gene end was trimmed by 5 bases and the J gene end by 5 bases; junction bases not matched to a gene: 6. Per the germline V gene, CDR1 is SGHRS and CDR2 is YFSETQ. This CDR3 comprises 14 residues. CDR3 sequence (DNA): TGCGCCAGCAGTAGGACAGGGACCCACAATGAGCAGTTCTTC. This sequence encodes CASSRTGTHNEQFF. Filled out from reference TRBV5-1 and TRBJ2-1, the complete variable domain reads KAGVTQTPRYLIKTRGQQVTLSCSPISGHRSVSWYQQTPGQGLQFLFEYFSETQRNKGNFPGRFSGRQFSNSRSEMNVSTLELGDSALYLCASSRTGTHNEQFFGPGTRLTVL.

The chain uses TRBV7-9 and TRBJ1-1, with D maybe TRBD1 (5 bases). V lost 1 base and J lost 2, with 11 bases in between. The CDR3 sequence is 15 residues long. From germline, CDR1 is SEHNR and CDR2 FQNEAQ (reference sequence). CDR3 sequence: CASSLEGSGNTEAFF. CDR3 bases: TGTGCCAGCAGCTTAGAGGGGTCAGGTAACACTGAAGCTTTCTTT.